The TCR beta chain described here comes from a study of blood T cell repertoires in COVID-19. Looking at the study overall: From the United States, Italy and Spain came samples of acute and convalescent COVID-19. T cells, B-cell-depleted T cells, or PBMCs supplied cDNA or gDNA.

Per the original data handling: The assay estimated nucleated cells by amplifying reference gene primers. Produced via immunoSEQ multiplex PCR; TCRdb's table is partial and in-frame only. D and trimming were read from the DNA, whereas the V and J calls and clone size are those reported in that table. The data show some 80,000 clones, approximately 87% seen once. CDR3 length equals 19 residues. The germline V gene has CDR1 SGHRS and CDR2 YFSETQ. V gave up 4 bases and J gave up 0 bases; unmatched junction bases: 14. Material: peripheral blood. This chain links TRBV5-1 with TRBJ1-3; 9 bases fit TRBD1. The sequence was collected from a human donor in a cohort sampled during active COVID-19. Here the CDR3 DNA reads TGCGCCAGCAGCCCTCGACAGGGGGGGGCCGTACCCTCTGGAAACACCATATATTTT. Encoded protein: CASSPRQGGAVPSGNTIYF. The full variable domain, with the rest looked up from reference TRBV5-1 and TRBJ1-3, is KAGVTQTPRYLIKTRGQQVTLSCSPISGHRSVSWYQQTPGQGLQFLFEYFSETQRNKGNFPGRFSGRQFSNSRSEMNVSTLELGDSALYLCASSPRQGGAVPSGNTIYFGEGSWLTVV.